These 30 T cell receptor beta chains originate from one sample sequenced in a study of identifying expanded T cells in peripheral blood. The protocol was immunoSEQ multiplex PCR, while the TCRdb copy is restricted to in-frame clones and leaves out a portion. The sample has 90,000 to 100,000 clones; 85% to 90% are singletons. The sequencing input was blood. These receptors originate from a person aged 18 to 75 in good health.

The chain carries TRBV2 and TRBJ2-7, with D tentatively TRBD1 or TRBD2 (5 bases each). In germline, CDR1 is SNHLY, CDR2 FYNNEI. The CDR3 is made up of 14 amino acids. The germline V and J ends were trimmed by 6 bases and 6 bases, with 18 bases remaining between them. CDR3 nucleotides: TGTGCCAGCAGCCGGGAACAGGTTGAGGGCGAGCAGTACTTC. Its translation is CASSREQVEGEQYF.

V usage is TRBV4-1 and J usage is TRBJ2-7; tentatively, D is TRBD1 (5 bases). Trimming left V 1 base short and J 5 bases short, with 15 bases between. The CDR3 covers 15 residues. Germline CDR1 reads MGHRA; CDR2 reads YSYEKL. In DNA, the CDR3 is TGCGCCAGCAGCCAAGGAGTGACAGAGCCCGACGAGCAGTACTTC. This gives the protein CASSQGVTEPDEQYF.

This sequence joins TRBV15 and TRBJ2-3, with 9 bases matching TRBD2. The germline CDR1 and CDR2 sequences are LNHNV and YYDKDF (reference sequence). Trimming cost V 0 bases and J 0 bases; bases outside gene matches: 4. The CDR3 consists of 17 residues. In nucleotides, the CDR3 is TGTGCCACCAGCAGAGATCTGACTAGCGGTAGCACAGATACGCAGTATTTT. Translated: CATSRDLTSGSTDTQYF.

This clone has just a few counts. The chain is built from TRBV29-1 and TRBJ2-3, with D possibly TRBD1 on 6 matching bases. Deletions cut 3 bases from V and 4 bases from J, with 14 bases between. Looked up from germline, CDR1 is SQVTM and CDR2 is ANQGSEA. The CDR3 sequence is 14 residues long. CDR3 bases: TGCAGCGTTGATACAGGGACGAGCGCAGATACGCAGTATTTT. This codes for CSVDTGTSADTQYF.

The rearrangement links TRBV18 to TRBJ2-7; 9 nucleotides align to TRBD1. The germline V gene has CDR1 KGHSH and CDR2 LQKENI. J lost 3 bases, V lost 6 bases, and 6 bases had no gene match. The CDR3 covers 14 residues. The chain's CDR3 is CASSQRTGDYEQYF. CDR3 nucleotides: TGTGCCAGCTCTCAGAGGACAGGGGACTACGAGCAGTACTTC. Looking up the rest from reference TRBV18 and TRBJ2-7 gives the full variable domain: NAGVMQNPRHLVRRRGQEARLRCSPMKGHSHVYWYRQLPEEGLKFMVYLQKENIIDESGMPKERFSAEFPKEGPSILRIQQVVRGDSAAYFCASSQRTGDYEQYFGPGTRLTVT.

In its sample, this clone is medium-sized. Other nucleotide sequences in the sample specify the same CDR3. V gene TRBV6-4 combines with J gene TRBJ2-3; TRBD2 matches at 8 bases. The germline gives CDR1 MRHNA, CDR2 SNTAGT. J gave up 4 bases and V 0 bases, and 0 bases lay outside the gene matches. The length of the CDR3 is 14 residues. CDR3 sequence (DNA): TGTGCCAGCAGTGACTCCGGGGGGGCAGATACGCAGTATTTT. Protein product: CASSDSGGADTQYF.

This clone has just one count. This chain's CDR3 is CASSLIPSALQADSYEQYF. The CDR3 DNA reads as TGTGCCAGCAGCTTAATACCCAGCGCGTTACAGGCCGACTCCTACGAGCAGTACTTC. The V and J genes are TRBV7-3 and TRBJ2-7; D perhaps matches TRBD1 (5 bases). V was clipped by 1 base and J by 0 bases, with 22 bases between them. The CDR3 has 19 amino acids. Per the germline V gene, CDR1 is SGHTA and CDR2 is FQGTGA.

This clone was seen repeatedly, ten times or more. The rearrangement links TRBV19 to TRBJ1-2, with 8 bases that match TRBD1. The germline gives CDR1 LNHDA, CDR2 SQIVND (reference sequence). The CDR3 covers 13 residues. The ends lost 0 bases at V and 7 bases at J; junction bases unmatched: 1. The CDR3 here is CASSIDGQGGYTF. The CDR3 region has the DNA TGTGCCAGTAGTATAGATGGACAGGGTGGCTACACCTTC.

The chain couples TRBV28 to TRBJ1-1, with 7 positions matching TRBD1. Germline values: CDR1 MDHEN, CDR2 SYDVKM. V was clipped by 4 bases and J by 3 bases; unmatched bases: 2. This CDR3 has 13 amino acids. The CDR3 sequence is CASSSTGDTEAFF. DNA for the CDR3: TGTGCCAGCAGTTCCACAGGGGACACTGAAGCTTTCTTT. The full variable domain, with the rest looked up from reference TRBV28 and TRBJ1-1, is DVKVTQSSRYLVKRTGEKVFLECVQDMDHENMFWYRQDPGLGLRLIYFSYDVKMKEKGDIPEGYSVSREKKERFSLILESASTNQTSMYLCASSSTGDTEAFFGQGTRLTVV.

This chain joins TRBV9 and TRBJ2-7, with TRBD2 matching over 7 bases. Looked up from germline, CDR1 is SGDLS and CDR2 is YYNGEE. The CDR3 runs 12 residues. V lost 7 bases to trimming and J lost 4 bases; unmatched junction nucleotides: 5. The CDR3 DNA sequence: TGTGCCAGCGGGGGGGAATCTTACGAGCAGTACTTC. Its protein is CASGGESYEQYF.

The gene calls are TRBV5-1 and TRBJ1-2; maybe TRBD1 (5 bases). This CDR3 is built from 14 residues. Germline V CDR1 and CDR2: SGHRS, YFSETQ. Trimming removed 4 bases from V and 5 bases from J, with 15 bases in between. The DNA of the CDR3 is TGCGCCAGCAGCCCCGTCGGGACGGCTTATGGCTACACCTTC. It translates to CASSPVGTAYGYTF.

The J gene is TRBJ2-1, the V gene TRBV6-6; no reliable D call. The germline gives CDR1 MNHNY, CDR2 SVGAGI (reference sequence). The CDR3 runs to 11 residues. Trimming shortened V by 5 bases and J by 8 bases, and 7 bases separated the two germline ends. CDR3 nucleotides: TGTGCCAGCAGTCTAGGAGATGAGCAGTTCTTC. Its protein is CASSLGDEQFF.

This rearrangement joins TRBV5-1 to TRBJ1-6; D not certain. This CDR3 has 14 residues. Trimming left V 0 bases short and J 4 bases short, with 5 bases between. Germline values: CDR1 SGHRS, CDR2 YFSETQ. The CDR3: CASSLEGYNSPLHF. In nucleotides, the CDR3 is TGCGCCAGCAGCTTGGAGGGATATAATTCACCCCTCCACTTT. Drawing the rest from reference TRBV5-1 and TRBJ1-6, the complete variable domain is KAGVTQTPRYLIKTRGQQVTLSCSPISGHRSVSWYQQTPGQGLQFLFEYFSETQRNKGNFPGRFSGRQFSNSRSEMNVSTLELGDSALYLCASSLEGYNSPLHFGNGTRLTVT.

This chain connects TRBV4-3 to TRBJ2-1, with D perhaps TRBD2 (6 bases). Germline assignment: CDR1 LGHNA and CDR2 YSLEER. V lost 4 bases, J lost 6 bases, and 19 bases lay in between. CDR3 length: 16 amino acids. The CDR3 reads CASSRTLEGGGNEQFF. Written as DNA, the CDR3 is TGCGCCAGCAGCCGAACCCTAGAGGGAGGAGGCAATGAGCAGTTCTTC.

This chain uses TRBV19 with TRBJ1-2, with a tentative D call TRBD1 (5 bases). The CDR3 spans 15 residues. The ends were cut back, 5 bases at V and 8 bases at J, with 21 bases in the middle. The V gene's germline CDR1 is LNHDA and CDR2 SQIVND (reference sequence). The CDR3 nucleotides read TGTGCCAGTAGTGTAAACAGGTTAACCACGTGGGGCTACACCTTC. Protein: CASSVNRLTTWGYTF.

As to this clone: Other DNA variants within this sample encode the same CDR3. The chain combines TRBV9 with TRBJ2-7; weak D call: TRBD1 (6 bases). This CDR3 contains 14 residues. The germline gives CDR1 SGDLS, CDR2 YYNGEE. V was trimmed by 0 bases and J by 1 base, leaving 8 bases between them. This CDR3 is CASSVGQESYEQYF. The CDR3 DNA reads TGTGCCAGCAGCGTAGGACAGGAGTCCTACGAGCAGTACTTC.

The chain uses TRBV5-1 and TRBJ2-7; 8 bases line up with TRBD2. There are 14 residues in the CDR3. CDR1 and CDR2 from the germline V gene are SGHRS and YFSETQ. V lost 4 bases, J lost 12 bases, and 15 bases stayed unmatched. The CDR3 spells CASSPGLAGLRWYF. CDR3 in DNA: TGCGCCAGCAGCCCGGGGCTAGCGGGCCTAAGATGGTACTTC.

This chain joins TRBV18 and TRBJ1-6; D not certain. This CDR3 is 12 amino acids long. V was cut by 2 bases and J by 8 bases, with 4 bases left in between. CDR1 is KGHSH and CDR2 is LQKENI in the germline V gene. The CDR3 coding sequence is TGTGCCAGCTCACCATCAGATTCACCCCTCCACTTT. Its translation: CASSPSDSPLHF.

The chain carries TRBV9 and TRBJ1-2, with 7 positions matching TRBD1. This CDR3 region has 13 residues. Trimming at V came to 3 bases and at J to 8 bases, leaving 7 bases not matched to a gene. Germline V lookup: CDR1 SGDLS, CDR2 YYNGEE. Here the CDR3 reads CASSANRGYGYTF. The DNA of the CDR3 is TGTGCCAGCAGCGCCAACAGGGGCTACGGCTACACCTTC.

The V call is TRBV9, the J call TRBJ2-3; maybe TRBD2 (7 bases). Germline loops: CDR1 SGDLS, CDR2 YYNGEE. V lost 3 bases, J lost 6 bases, and 14 bases lay in between. There are 14 residues in the CDR3. The CDR3 here is CASSEAGHADTQYF. CDR3 bases: TGTGCCAGCAGCGAAGCGGGACATGCGGATACGCAGTATTTT.

The chain joins TRBV19 to TRBJ1-2, with D perhaps matching TRBD1 (5 bases). Germline CDR1 and CDR2: LNHDA and SQIVND (reference sequence). The CDR3 runs 15 residues. V lost 9 bases to trimming and J lost 0 bases, with 17 bases between them. This CDR3 is CASRDGGETNYGYTF. The CDR3 coding sequence is TGTGCCAGCCGGGACGGTGGTGAAACTAACTATGGCTACACCTTC.

The V call is TRBV28, the J call TRBJ1-5; D ambiguous. Trimming removed 3 bases from V and 0 bases from J, with 3 bases in between. CDR3 size: 13 residues. From germline, CDR1 is MDHEN and CDR2 SYDVKM. The CDR3 sequence is CASSFFSNQPQHF. CDR3 nucleotide sequence: TGTGCCAGCAGTTTTTTTAGCAATCAGCCCCAGCATTTT.

The V and J genes are TRBV7-8 and TRBJ2-2; 7 positions agree with TRBD1. Germline CDR1 is SGHVS and CDR2 is FQNEAQ. The CDR3 sequence is 15 residues long. Germline trimming cut 6 bases from V and 3 bases from J; bases unmatched to any gene: 7. The CDR3 region is CASSLDRSYTGELFF. The DNA for the CDR3 is TGTGCCAGCAGTTTGGACAGGTCCTACACCGGGGAGCTGTTTTTT. Drawing the rest from reference TRBV7-8 and TRBJ2-2, the complete variable domain is GAGVSQSPRYKVAKRGQDVALRCDPISGHVSLFWYQQALGQGPEFLTYFQNEAQLDKSGLPSDRFFAERPEGSVSTLKIQRTQQEDSAVYLCASSLDRSYTGELFFGEGSRLTVL.

The chain is built from TRBV11-2 and TRBJ2-2, with 11 bases matching TRBD1. In germline, CDR1 is SGHAT, CDR2 FQNNGV. The CDR3 is 16 residues long. V shed 6 bases and J 5 bases; nucleotides not matched to a gene: 8. The CDR3 bases are TGTGCCAGCAGGCAAACCGGGACAGGGGGAACCGGGGAGCTGTTTTTT. It yields the protein CASRQTGTGGTGELFF.

The chain has TRBV27 and TRBJ2-7; tentatively, D is TRBD1 (5 bases). The ends were cut back, 2 bases at V and 3 bases at J, with 8 bases in the middle. The CDR3 covers 13 residues. Germline-derived CDR1 and CDR2 are MNHEY and SMNVEV (reference sequence). The CDR3 spells CASSLARDYEQYF. CDR3 bases: TGTGCCAGCAGTTTAGCCAGGGACTACGAGCAGTACTTC.

This chain connects TRBV28 to TRBJ2-4; tentatively, D is TRBD2 (6 bases). Trimming took 7 bases from V and 1 from J, leaving 14 bases between them. The germline V gene has CDR1 MDHEN and CDR2 SYDVKM. This CDR3 is built from 15 residues. CDR3 protein: CASTPRRGAKNIQYF. The CDR3, as DNA: TGTGCCAGCACCCCTCGTCGGGGGGCCAAAAACATTCAGTACTTC. The complete variable domain, with remaining parts taken from reference TRBV28 and TRBJ2-4, reads DVKVTQSSRYLVKRTGEKVFLECVQDMDHENMFWYRQDPGLGLRLIYFSYDVKMKEKGDIPEGYSVSREKKERFSLILESASTNQTSMYLCASTPRRGAKNIQYFGAGTRLSVL.

In this sample, this clone turned up a few times. The V gene is TRBV7-3, the J gene TRBJ2-1, with 8 nucleotides matching TRBD2. The CDR3 is made up of 14 amino acids. Looked up from germline, CDR1 is SGHTA and CDR2 is FQGTGA. Germline trimming cut 3 bases from V and 5 bases from J; bases unmatched to any gene: 3. The CDR3 DNA reads as TGTGCCAGCAGCTTCTTAGCGGGGAACAATGAGCAGTTCTTC. Residues: CASSFLAGNNEQFF.

V is TRBV2 and J is TRBJ2-3; perhaps TRBD2 as D (5 bases). Germline CDR1 reads SNHLY; CDR2 reads FYNNEI. Trimming shortened V by 7 bases and J by 3 bases, and 23 bases separated the two germline ends. The CDR3 consists of 17 residues. CDR3 in DNA: TGTGCCAGCAACCCCCGCGCGGGTAGGGTAGATACAGATACGCAGTATTTT. Translation gives CASNPRAGRVDTDTQYF. The whole variable domain, remainder taken from reference TRBV2 and TRBJ2-3, is EPEVTQTPSHQVTQMGQEVILRCVPISNHLYFYWYRQILGQKVEFLVSFYNNEISEKSEIFDDQFSVERPDGSNFTLKIRSTKLEDSAMYFCASNPRAGRVDTDTQYFGPGTRLTVL.

V is TRBV6-6 and J is TRBJ2-5; TRBD1 aligns across 7 bases. Per the germline V gene, CDR1 is MNHNY and CDR2 is SVGAGI (reference sequence). The V and J ends lost 4 bases and 0 bases, in that order; junction bases with no gene match: 2. The CDR3 length is 14 residues. CDR3 loop: CASSLGQYQETQYF. The CDR3 DNA reads TGTGCCAGCAGTTTGGGACAGTACCAAGAGACCCAGTACTTC.

This clone was counted a single time. V usage is TRBV7-3 and J usage is TRBJ2-3, with 8 positions matching TRBD2. V gave up 4 bases and J gave up 3 bases; unmatched junction bases: 3. Germline assignment: CDR1 SGHTA and CDR2 FQGTGA. This CDR3 has 14 residues. The CDR3 is CASSSAGGTDTQYF. The CDR3 nucleotides are TGTGCCAGCAGCTCGGCGGGGGGAACAGATACGCAGTATTTT.